This TCR beta chain derives from a study of shared clonotypes between healthy human individuals. Sequenced by immunoSEQ multiplex PCR; TCRdb stores in-frame clones only, minus some. Here the sample spans roughly 1,800,000 clones, about 95% being singletons. Positive CCR7 selection of CD45RO-negative cells yielded the naive CD8 cells, and terminally differentiated effector memory CD45RA+ cells were excluded. The CDR3 is 13 amino acids. V gave up 3 bases and J gave up 5 bases, with 10 bases separating them. Germline CDR1 is LNHDA and CDR2 is SQIVND (reference sequence). The TCR originated in a man between 18 and 35 years old in good health. The chain couples TRBV19 to TRBJ1-1; a possible D gene is TRBD1 (6 bases). Material: naive CD8+ T cells sorted from blood. The CDR3 protein is CASSMRGWTEAFF. The CDR3 region has the DNA TGTGCCAGTAGTATGAGGGGGTGGACTGAAGCTTTCTTT.